This T cell receptor beta chain was identified during a study of tumor T cells in aggressive B-cell lymphoma. The assay was immunoSEQ multiplex PCR, and TCRdb's table has in-frame clones only and misses some. The table records a few thousand clones, about 91% of them present only once. With 2 bases clipped from V and 0 bases from J, the junction kept 6 bases outside the gene matches. Germline V gives CDR1 MNHEY, CDR2 SVGAGI. The CDR3 is made up of 16 amino acids. The chain recombines TRBV6-5 with TRBJ2-7, with TRBD2 matching 8 bases. The sequence derives from an adult with diffuse large B cell lymphoma. Sequencing was performed on tumor tissue. The CDR3 bases are TGTGCCAGCAGTTACGCGGGAGGCTTTAGCTCCTACGAGCAGTACTTC. Protein product: CASSYAGGFSSYEQYF.